Below, 22 T cell receptor beta chains from the same sample are listed, as sequenced in a study of blood T cell repertoires in COVID-19. The repertoire was sequenced with immunoSEQ multiplex PCR; TCRdb's copy has only in-frame clones and lacks some. The sample has about 250,000 clones, 86% seen once. Specimen: peripheral blood. Receptors were obtained from a woman aged 80 or over with COVID-19, enrolled during active disease.

The J gene is TRBJ2-7, the V gene TRBV27; 8 bases map to TRBD1. The CDR3 totals 13 residues. Germline V gives CDR1 MNHEY, CDR2 SMNVEV (reference sequence). V was clipped by 2 bases and J by 7 bases; unmatched bases: 4. This CDR3 is CASSLTRTGEQYV. The DNA of the CDR3 is TGTGCCAGCAGTTTAACCCGGACAGGGGAGCAGTACGTC.

The chain carries TRBV6-6 and TRBJ1-1, with D possibly being TRBD1 (5 bases). Trimming took off 6 bases at V and 10 bases at J, with 18 bases between the two ends. This CDR3 comprises 13 residues. CDR1 MNHNY and CDR2 SVGAGI come from the germline V gene (reference sequence). The chain's CDR3 is CASSPGGRFVAFF. The CDR3 DNA sequence: TGTGCCAGCAGCCCTGGGGGGAGGTTCGTAGCTTTCTTT.

The rearrangement links TRBV15 to TRBJ1-1; no reliable D call. Germline CDR1 LNHNV, CDR2 YYDKDF (reference sequence). CDR3 length equals 13 residues. V was pared by 0 bases and J by 9 bases, with 11 bases between. The CDR3 spells CATSRDSWQKAFF. The CDR3 nucleotides read TGTGCCACCAGCAGAGATTCATGGCAGAAAGCTTTCTTT.

This chain connects TRBV5-5 to TRBJ2-1; 9 nucleotides match TRBD2. The junction had 7 bases not matched to a gene; V was cut back by 2 bases and J by 7 bases. The CDR3 consists of 15 residues. CDR1 is SGHKS and CDR2 is YYEKEE in the germline V gene (reference sequence). The CDR3 coding sequence is TGTGCCAGCAGCTTACTAGCGGGTTCGGGGAATGAGCAGTTCTTC. It is translated as CASSLLAGSGNEQFF.

Here the CDR3 reads CASSAPGTAPYYGYTF. The CDR3 nucleotides read TGTGCCAGCAGCGCCCCAGGGACAGCGCCTTACTATGGCTACACCTTC. The J gene is TRBJ1-2, the V gene TRBV21-1; TRBD1, the table's D call, lacks a check against the DNA. TRBV21-1 is annotated as a pseudogene. CDR3 length: 16 residues.

The sample holds a few counts of this clone. In nucleotides, the CDR3 is TGTGCCAGCTCGTCGACGGCGGAAGTGGTCGAGCAGTACTTC. Amino acids: CASSSTAEVVEQYF. The chain links TRBV18 to TRBJ2-7; D not certain. The V end was cut by 6 bases, the J end by 6 bases, with 18 bases between. The germline gives CDR1 KGHSH, CDR2 LQKENI. This CDR3 comprises 14 residues.

V gene TRBV5-1 combines with J gene TRBJ1-4; 9 bases map to TRBD1. The J segment lost 0 bases and the V segment lost 4 bases, leaving 13 bases of the junction unmatched. In germline, CDR1 is SGHRS, CDR2 YFSETQ. CDR3 length: 19 residues. CDR3 DNA: TGCGCCAGCAGCGGGGGGTCCGGGACAGGGTCCCCAACTAATGAAAAACTGTTTTTT. Translated: CASSGGSGTGSPTNEKLFF.

This chain uses TRBV4-3 with TRBJ2-2, with 10 bases aligning to TRBD2. V shed 0 bases and J 1 base; nucleotides not matched to a gene: 8. Germline V lookup: CDR1 LGHNA, CDR2 YSLEER. The CDR3 spans 19 residues. CDR3 DNA: TGCGCCAGCAGCCAAGAGGGTCTAGCGGGGGACATGAACACCGGGGAGCTGTTTTTT. Protein product: CASSQEGLAGDMNTGELFF.

This clone was seen only a few times. The chain employs TRBV6-5 and TRBJ1-4, with 9 positions matching TRBD1. Germline CDR1 is MNHEY and CDR2 is SVGAGI. Trimming took 5 bases from V and 4 from J; bases not matched to a gene: 5. The CDR3 is made up of 15 amino acids. The CDR3 sequence is CASSQDRGYNEKLFF. The CDR3 DNA sequence: TGTGCCAGCAGTCAGGACAGGGGATATAATGAAAAACTGTTTTTT.

This chain links TRBV19 with TRBJ2-5, with D tentatively TRBD1 (6 bases). The germline V and J ends were trimmed by 6 bases and 1 base, with 9 bases remaining between them. This CDR3 spans 13 amino acids. Per germline, CDR1 LNHDA and CDR2 SQIVND (reference sequence). CDR3 region: CASSPGVQETQYF. In DNA, the CDR3 is TGTGCCAGTAGCCCAGGGGTCCAAGAGACCCAGTACTTC.

The rearrangement links TRBV3-1 (or the pseudogene TRBV3-2) to TRBJ2-5, with D maybe TRBD2 (6 bases). V lost 6 bases and J lost 5, with 16 bases in between. The CDR3 spans 14 residues. CDR1 LGHDT and CDR2 YNNKEL come from the germline V gene (reference sequence). CDR3 nucleotides: TGTGCCAGCAGGACCGGGACTTTCTTGGAGACCCAGTACTTC. It encodes CASRTGTFLETQYF.

The V call is TRBV11-2, the J call TRBJ1-1; unclear D gene. The germline V gene encodes CDR1 SGHAT and CDR2 FQNNGV. Trimming stripped 5 bases from V and 4 bases from J, with 11 bases between. This CDR3 is built from 13 residues. In DNA form, the CDR3 reads TGTGCCAGCAGCCCCGGGTCCTCCACTGAAGCTTTCTTT. This encodes CASSPGSSTEAFF.

In DNA, the CDR3 is TGTGCCAGCGCCCGGGACAGAAGCACAGATACGCAGTATTTT. As protein: CASARDRSTDTQYF. The chain is built from TRBV6-5 and TRBJ2-3; 7 nucleotides line up with TRBD1. This CDR3 is built from 14 residues. CDR1 MNHEY and CDR2 SVGAGI come from the germline V gene. The J segment lost 0 bases and the V segment lost 8 bases, leaving 5 bases of the junction unmatched.

The gene calls are TRBV6-2 or TRBV6-3 and TRBJ1-2, with no clear D. The CDR3 totals 13 residues. Germline CDR1 MNHEY, CDR2 SVGEGT. Trimming stripped 2 bases from V and 6 bases from J, with 10 bases between. CDR3 protein: CASSYVTSDGYTF. The CDR3 coding sequence is TGTGCCAGCAGTTACGTGACATCCGATGGCTACACCTTC.

This clone appeared a single time. V and J are TRBV29-1 and TRBJ1-5; D remains ambiguous. The CDR3 consists of 13 residues. Germline CDR1 and CDR2: SQVTM and ANQGSEA. Between the trimmed V and J ends, which lost 7 bases and 8 bases, there was a span of 18 bases. CDR3 nucleotide sequence: TGCAGCGCTGGGGAGGGTAGGAGAGAGCCCCAGCATTTT. As protein: CSAGEGRREPQHF. The entire variable domain, with the rest obtained from reference TRBV29-1 and TRBJ1-5, is as follows: SAVISQKPSRDICQRGTSLTIQCQVDSQVTMMFWYRQQPGQSLTLIATANQGSEATYESGFVIDKFPISRPNLTFSTLTVSNMSPEDSSIYLCSAGEGRREPQHFGDGTRLSIL.

This clone came up a few times. This sample also contains other DNA sequences that code for the same CDR3. The gene calls are TRBV6-5 and TRBJ1-2; TRBD1 might be the D (5 bases). CDR3 length equals 13 residues. Germline CDR1 reads MNHEY; CDR2 reads SVGAGI. Trimming left V 2 bases short and J 4 bases short, with 8 bases between. The DNA for the CDR3 is TGTGCCAGCAGTTACCCCCAGGGCTATGGCTACACCTTC. Its protein is CASSYPQGYGYTF.

The sample holds many counts of this clone. The genes are TRBV4-1 and TRBJ1-3, with 11 bases lining up with TRBD1. J gave up 0 bases and V 5 bases, and 12 bases lay outside the gene matches. This CDR3 spans 19 amino acids. The germline CDR1 and CDR2 sequences are MGHRA and YSYEKL. The CDR3 spells CASSDGQGAFDLSGNTIYF. The CDR3 nucleotides read TGCGCCAGCAGCGACGGACAGGGGGCCTTTGACCTCTCTGGAAACACCATATATTTT.

The genes are TRBV20-1 and TRBJ1-1; D is unresolved. The germline V gene has CDR1 DFQATT and CDR2 SNEGSKA (reference sequence). The CDR3 spans 11 residues. Trimming shortened V by 0 bases and J by 9 bases, and 8 bases separated the two germline ends. The CDR3 protein is CSARDLGQAFF. In DNA form, the CDR3 reads TGCAGTGCTAGAGATCTAGGCCAAGCTTTCTTT.

In its sample, this clone was seen once. The J gene is TRBJ2-5, the V gene TRBV15; 8 nucleotides align to TRBD2. V lost 0 bases, J lost 5 bases, and 5 bases stayed unmatched. From germline, CDR1 is LNHNV and CDR2 YYDKDF (reference sequence). CDR3 length: 15 amino acids. CDR3 coding DNA: TGTGCCACCAGCAGAGAGAGCGGGGGACCCGAGACCCAGTACTTC. Translated: CATSRESGGPETQYF. Using reference TRBV15 and TRBJ2-5 for the parts outside the CDR3, the full variable domain is DAMVIQNPRYQVTQFGKPVTLSCSQTLNHNVMYWYQQKSSQAPKLLFHYYDKDFNNEADTPDNFQSRRPNTSFCFLDIRSPGLGDTAMYLCATSRESGGPETQYFGPGTRLLVL.

The rearrangement joins TRBV5-6 to TRBJ1-2; maybe TRBD1 (6 bases). CDR1 is SGHDT and CDR2 is YYEEEE in the germline V gene. CDR3 length equals 14 residues. Between the trimmed V and J ends, which lost 0 bases and 8 bases, there was a span of 14 bases. This CDR3 reads CASSLVGQSGGYTF. As DNA, the CDR3 is TGTGCCAGCAGCTTGGTGGGACAAAGTGGGGGCTACACCTTC.

The chain employs TRBV28 and TRBJ1-1; TRBD1 aligns across 8 bases. The V gene end was trimmed by 6 bases and the J gene end by 5 bases; junction bases not matched to a gene: 11. The CDR3 length is 15 residues. Germline assignment: CDR1 MDHEN and CDR2 SYDVKM. The CDR3 DNA follows: TGTGCCAGCAGGTCAGGGGGCCAAGGGTTAACTGAAGCTTTCTTT. This gives the protein CASRSGGQGLTEAFF. Complete variable domain (other parts from reference TRBV28 and TRBJ1-1): DVKVTQSSRYLVKRTGEKVFLECVQDMDHENMFWYRQDPGLGLRLIYFSYDVKMKEKGDIPEGYSVSREKKERFSLILESASTNQTSMYLCASRSGGQGLTEAFFGQGTRLTVV.

Points on this clone: Other DNA variants within this sample encode the same CDR3. The chain combines TRBV9 with TRBJ2-5; 8 bases line up with TRBD2. There are 16 residues in the CDR3. CDR1 SGDLS and CDR2 YYNGEE come from the germline V gene. V gave up 3 bases and J gave up 2 bases; unmatched junction bases: 9. CDR3 bases: TGTGCCAGCAGCGCCACGAGCGGGGGACCACAAGAGACCCAGTACTTC. This gives the protein CASSATSGGPQETQYF.